This T cell receptor (beta chain) was recorded in a study of blood T cell repertoires in COVID-19. Background on the study: Both acute and convalescent COVID-19 samples were obtained from the United States, Italy and Spain.

V was clipped by 0 bases and J by 1 base; unmatched bases: 5. The germline gives CDR1 KGHSH, CDR2 LQKENI. This CDR3 has 16 residues. Produced via immunoSEQ multiplex PCR; TCRdb's table is partial and in-frame only. The sample holds over 200,000 clones, roughly 90% seen once. The sample consisted of peripheral blood. The chain carries TRBV18 and TRBJ1-1; 7 positions match TRBD1. This sequence was found in a woman aged 55-70 years with acute or convalescent COVID-19. The CDR3 DNA sequence: TGTGCCAGCTCACCACCTAACGACAGGGCGAACACTGAAGCTTTCTTT. Translation: CASSPPNDRANTEAFF.